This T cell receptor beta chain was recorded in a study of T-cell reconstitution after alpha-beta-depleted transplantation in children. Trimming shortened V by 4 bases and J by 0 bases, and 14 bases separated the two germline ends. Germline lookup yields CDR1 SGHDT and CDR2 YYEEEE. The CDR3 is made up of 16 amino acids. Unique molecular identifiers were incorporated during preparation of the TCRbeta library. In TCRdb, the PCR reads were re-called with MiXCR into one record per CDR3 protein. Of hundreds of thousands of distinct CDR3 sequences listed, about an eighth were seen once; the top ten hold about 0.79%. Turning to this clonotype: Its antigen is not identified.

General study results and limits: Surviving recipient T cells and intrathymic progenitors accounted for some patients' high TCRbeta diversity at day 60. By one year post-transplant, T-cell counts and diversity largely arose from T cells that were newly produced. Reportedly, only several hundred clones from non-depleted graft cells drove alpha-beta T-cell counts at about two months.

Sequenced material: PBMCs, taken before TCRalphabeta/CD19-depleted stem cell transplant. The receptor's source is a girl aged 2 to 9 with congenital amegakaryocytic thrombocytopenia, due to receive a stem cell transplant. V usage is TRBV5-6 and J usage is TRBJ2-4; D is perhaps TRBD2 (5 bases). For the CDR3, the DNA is TGTGCCAGCAGCCTACTAGGGAAATTAGCCAAAAACATTCAGTACTTC. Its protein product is CASSLLGKLAKNIQYF. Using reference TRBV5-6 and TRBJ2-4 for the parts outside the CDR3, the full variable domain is DAGVTQSPTHLIKTRGQQVTLRCSPKSGHDTVSWYQQALGQGPQFIFQYYEEEERQRGNFPDRFSGHQFPNYSSELNVNALLLGDSALYLCASSLLGKLAKNIQYFGAGTRLSVL.